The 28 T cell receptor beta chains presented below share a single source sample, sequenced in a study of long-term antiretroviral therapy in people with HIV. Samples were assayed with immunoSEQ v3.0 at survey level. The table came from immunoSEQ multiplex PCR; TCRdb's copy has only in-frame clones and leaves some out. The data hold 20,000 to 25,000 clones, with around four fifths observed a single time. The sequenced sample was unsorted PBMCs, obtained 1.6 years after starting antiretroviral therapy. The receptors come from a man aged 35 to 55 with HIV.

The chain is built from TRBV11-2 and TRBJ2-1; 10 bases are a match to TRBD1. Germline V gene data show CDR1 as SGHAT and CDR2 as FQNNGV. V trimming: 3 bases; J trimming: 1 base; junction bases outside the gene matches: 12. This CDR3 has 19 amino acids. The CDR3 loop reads CASSFPRDRGGVSYNEQFF. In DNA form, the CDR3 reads TGTGCCAGCAGCTTCCCCCGGGACAGGGGCGGGGTATCCTACAATGAGCAGTTCTTC.

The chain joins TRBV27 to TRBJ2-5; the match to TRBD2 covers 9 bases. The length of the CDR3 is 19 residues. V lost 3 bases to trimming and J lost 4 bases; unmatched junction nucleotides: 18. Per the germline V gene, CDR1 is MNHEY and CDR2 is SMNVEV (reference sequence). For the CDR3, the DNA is TGTGCCAGCAGTTTTCGCCCCCCTAAATTAGCGGGAGAAGGAGAGACCCAGTACTTC. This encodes CASSFRPPKLAGEGETQYF.

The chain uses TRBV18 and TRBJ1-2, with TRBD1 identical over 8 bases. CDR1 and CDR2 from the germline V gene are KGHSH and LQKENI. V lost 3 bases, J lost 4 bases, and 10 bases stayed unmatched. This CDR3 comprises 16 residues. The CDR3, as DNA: TGTGCCAGCTCACCCTCACAGGGGGGTTCAGGCTATGGCTACACCTTC. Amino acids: CASSPSQGGSGYGYTF.

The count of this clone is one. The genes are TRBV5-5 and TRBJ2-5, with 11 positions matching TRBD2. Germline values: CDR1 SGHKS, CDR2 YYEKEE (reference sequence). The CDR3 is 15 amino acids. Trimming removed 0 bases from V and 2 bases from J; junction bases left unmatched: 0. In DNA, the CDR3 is TGTGCCAGCAGCTTGGGACTAGCGGGGCAAGAGACCCAGTACTTC. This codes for CASSLGLAGQETQYF.

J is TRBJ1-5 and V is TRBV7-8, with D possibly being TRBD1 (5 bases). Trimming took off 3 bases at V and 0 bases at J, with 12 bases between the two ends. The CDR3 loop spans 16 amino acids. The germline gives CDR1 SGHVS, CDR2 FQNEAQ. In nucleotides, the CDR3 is TGTGCCAGCAGCTTTGGGGGAGACTATAGCAATCAGCCCCAGCATTTT. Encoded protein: CASSFGGDYSNQPQHF.

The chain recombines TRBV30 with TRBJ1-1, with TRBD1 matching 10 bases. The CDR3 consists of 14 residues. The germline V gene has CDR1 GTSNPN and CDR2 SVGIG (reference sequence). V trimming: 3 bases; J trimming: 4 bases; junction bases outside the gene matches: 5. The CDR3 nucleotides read TGTGCCTGGAGGCTGGGACAGGGGACCACTGAAGCTTTCTTT. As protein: CAWRLGQGTTEAFF.

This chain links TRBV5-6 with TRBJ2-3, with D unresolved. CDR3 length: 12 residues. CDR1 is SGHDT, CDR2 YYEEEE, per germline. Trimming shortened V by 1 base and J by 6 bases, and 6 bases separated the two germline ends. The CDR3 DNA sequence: TGTGCCAGCAGCTTGCGATTGGATACGCAGTATTTT. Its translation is CASSLRLDTQYF. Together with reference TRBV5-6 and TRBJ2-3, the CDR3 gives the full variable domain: DAGVTQSPTHLIKTRGQQVTLRCSPKSGHDTVSWYQQALGQGPQFIFQYYEEEERQRGNFPDRFSGHQFPNYSSELNVNALLLGDSALYLCASSLRLDTQYFGPGTRLTVL.

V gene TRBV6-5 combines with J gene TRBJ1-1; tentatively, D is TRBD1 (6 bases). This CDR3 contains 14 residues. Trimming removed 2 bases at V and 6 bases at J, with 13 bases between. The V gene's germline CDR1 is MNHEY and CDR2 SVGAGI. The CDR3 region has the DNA TGTGCCAGCAGTTACGGAATACAGGGCCCTGAAGCTTTCTTT. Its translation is CASSYGIQGPEAFF.

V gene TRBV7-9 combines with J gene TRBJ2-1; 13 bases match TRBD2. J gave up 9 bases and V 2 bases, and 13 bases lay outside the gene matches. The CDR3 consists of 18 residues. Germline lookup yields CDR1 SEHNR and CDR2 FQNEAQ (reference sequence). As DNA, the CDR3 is TGTGCCAGCAGCTTAAGGGGGACTAGCGGGGAATTGGGAGCTGAGCAGTTCTTC. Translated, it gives CASSLRGTSGELGAEQFF.

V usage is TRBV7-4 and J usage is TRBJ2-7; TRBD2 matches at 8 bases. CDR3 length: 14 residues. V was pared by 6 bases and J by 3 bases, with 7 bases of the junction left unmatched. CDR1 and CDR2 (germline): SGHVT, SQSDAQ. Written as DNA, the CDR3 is TGTGCCAGCAGTGGTGTAGCGGGAAGCTACGAGCAGTACTTC. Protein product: CASSGVAGSYEQYF.

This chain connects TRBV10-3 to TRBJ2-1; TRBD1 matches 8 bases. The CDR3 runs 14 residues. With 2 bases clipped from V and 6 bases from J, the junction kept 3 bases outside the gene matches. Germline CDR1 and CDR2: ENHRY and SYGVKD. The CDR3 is CAISERTGINEQFF. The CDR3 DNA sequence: TGTGCCATCAGTGAGAGGACAGGGATCAATGAGCAGTTCTTC.

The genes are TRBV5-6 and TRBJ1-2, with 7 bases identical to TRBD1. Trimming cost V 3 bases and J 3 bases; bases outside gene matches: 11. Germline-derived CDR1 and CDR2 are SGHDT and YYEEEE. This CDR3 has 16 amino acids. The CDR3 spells CASSSATGAPYYGYTF. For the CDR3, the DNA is TGTGCCAGCAGCTCGGCTACAGGGGCCCCGTACTATGGCTACACCTTC.

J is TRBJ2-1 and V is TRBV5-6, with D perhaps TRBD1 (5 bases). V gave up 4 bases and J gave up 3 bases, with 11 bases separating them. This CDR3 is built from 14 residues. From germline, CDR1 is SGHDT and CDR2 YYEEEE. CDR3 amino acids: CASSQGLVYNEQFF. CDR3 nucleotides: TGTGCCAGCAGCCAGGGTCTCGTCTACAATGAGCAGTTCTTC. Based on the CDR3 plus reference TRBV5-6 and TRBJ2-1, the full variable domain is DAGVTQSPTHLIKTRGQQVTLRCSPKSGHDTVSWYQQALGQGPQFIFQYYEEEERQRGNFPDRFSGHQFPNYSSELNVNALLLGDSALYLCASSQGLVYNEQFFGPGTRLTVL.

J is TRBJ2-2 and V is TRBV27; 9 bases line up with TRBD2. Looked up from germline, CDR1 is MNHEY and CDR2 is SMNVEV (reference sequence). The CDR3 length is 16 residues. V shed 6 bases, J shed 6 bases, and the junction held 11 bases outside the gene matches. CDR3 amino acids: CASRLTAGGKSGELFF. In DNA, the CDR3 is TGTGCCAGCAGACTAACGGCGGGGGGGAAGTCCGGGGAGCTGTTTTTT.

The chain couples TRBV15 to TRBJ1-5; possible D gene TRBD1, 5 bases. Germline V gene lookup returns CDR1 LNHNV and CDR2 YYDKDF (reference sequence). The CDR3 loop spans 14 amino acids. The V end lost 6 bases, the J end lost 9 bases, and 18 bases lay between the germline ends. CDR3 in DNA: TGTGCCACCAGATACGATCGGGGGACGGGGCCCCAGCATTTT. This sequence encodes CATRYDRGTGPQHF.

CDR3 in DNA: TGTGCCAGCAGAGCTAGCGGGGAGTACAATGAGCAGTTCTTC. Translated, it gives CASRASGEYNEQFF. The rearrangement uses TRBV28 and TRBJ2-1; 9 nucleotides align to TRBD2. CDR3 length: 14 amino acids. Germline loops: CDR1 MDHEN, CDR2 SYDVKM. Trimming at V came to 6 bases and at J to 4 bases, leaving 4 bases not matched to a gene.

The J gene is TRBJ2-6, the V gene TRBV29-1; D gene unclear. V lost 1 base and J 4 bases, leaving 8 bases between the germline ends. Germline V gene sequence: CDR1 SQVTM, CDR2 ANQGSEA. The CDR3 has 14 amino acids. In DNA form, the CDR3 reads TGCAGCGTTGAAGGGCAGGAAGGGGCCAACGTCCTGACTTTC. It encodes CSVEGQEGANVLTF.

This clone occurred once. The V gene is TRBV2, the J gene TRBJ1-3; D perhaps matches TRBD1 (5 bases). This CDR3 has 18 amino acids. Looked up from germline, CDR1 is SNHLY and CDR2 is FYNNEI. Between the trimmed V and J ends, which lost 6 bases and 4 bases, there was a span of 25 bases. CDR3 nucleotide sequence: TGTGCCAGCAGCGCCCTGGTAGACAGAGAGCTAACCGGAAACACCATATATTTT. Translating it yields CASSALVDRELTGNTIYF.

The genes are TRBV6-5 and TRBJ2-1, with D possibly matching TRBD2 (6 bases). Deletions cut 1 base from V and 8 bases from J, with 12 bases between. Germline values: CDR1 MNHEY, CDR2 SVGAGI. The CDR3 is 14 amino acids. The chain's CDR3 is CASSYLSGDDEQFF. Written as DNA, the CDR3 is TGTGCCAGCAGTTACTTGTCGGGGGACGATGAGCAGTTCTTC.

The CDR3 DNA sequence: TGTGCCAGCAGCTTCGGGGGACCTGGGGAAAAACTGTTTTTT. Amino acid sequence: CASSFGGPGEKLFF. The chain recombines TRBV5-5 with TRBJ1-4; D is possibly TRBD1 (5 bases). The germline CDR1 and CDR2 sequences are SGHKS and YYEKEE (reference sequence). The V end lost 2 bases, the J end lost 8 bases, and 13 bases lay between the germline ends. The length of the CDR3 is 14 residues.

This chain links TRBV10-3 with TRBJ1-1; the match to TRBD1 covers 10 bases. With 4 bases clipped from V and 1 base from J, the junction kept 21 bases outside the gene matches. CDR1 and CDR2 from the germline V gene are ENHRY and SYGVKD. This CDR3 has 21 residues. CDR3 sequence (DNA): TGTGCCATCAGTGTTGTAAAATTGGGGTTGACAGGGGGCGGGAAGAACACTGAAGCTTTCTTT. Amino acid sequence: CAISVVKLGLTGGGKNTEAFF.

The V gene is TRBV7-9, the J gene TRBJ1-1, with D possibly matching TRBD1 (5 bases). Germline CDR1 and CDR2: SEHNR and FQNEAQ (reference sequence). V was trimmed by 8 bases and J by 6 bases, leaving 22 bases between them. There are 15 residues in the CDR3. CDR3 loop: CASFGDRLLSPEAFF. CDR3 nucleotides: TGTGCCAGCTTTGGGGACCGTCTTCTGAGCCCTGAAGCTTTCTTT.

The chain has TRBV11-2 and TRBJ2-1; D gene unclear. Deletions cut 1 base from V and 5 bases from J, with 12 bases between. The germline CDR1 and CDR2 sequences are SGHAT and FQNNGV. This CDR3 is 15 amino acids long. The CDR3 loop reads CASSLVQMIHNEQFF. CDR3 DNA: TGTGCCAGCAGCTTAGTACAGATGATCCACAATGAGCAGTTCTTC.

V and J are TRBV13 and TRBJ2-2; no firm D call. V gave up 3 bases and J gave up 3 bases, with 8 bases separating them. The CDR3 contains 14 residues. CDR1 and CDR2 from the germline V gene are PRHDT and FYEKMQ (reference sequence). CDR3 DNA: TGTGCCAGCAGCTTTAGAACCGACACCGGGGAGCTGTTTTTT. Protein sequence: CASSFRTDTGELFF.

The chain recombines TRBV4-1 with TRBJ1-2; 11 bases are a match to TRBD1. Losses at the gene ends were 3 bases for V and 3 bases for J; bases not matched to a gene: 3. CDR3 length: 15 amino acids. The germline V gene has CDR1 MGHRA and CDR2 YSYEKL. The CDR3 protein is CASSHRTGGDYGYTF. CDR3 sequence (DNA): TGCGCCAGCAGCCACCGGACAGGGGGCGACTATGGCTACACCTTC.

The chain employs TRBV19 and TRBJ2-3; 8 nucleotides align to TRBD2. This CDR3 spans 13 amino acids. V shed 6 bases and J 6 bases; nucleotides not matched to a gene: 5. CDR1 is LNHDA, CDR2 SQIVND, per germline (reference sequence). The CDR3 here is CASRSGGKDTQYF. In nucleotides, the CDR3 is TGTGCCAGTAGGAGCGGGGGAAAGGATACGCAGTATTTT.

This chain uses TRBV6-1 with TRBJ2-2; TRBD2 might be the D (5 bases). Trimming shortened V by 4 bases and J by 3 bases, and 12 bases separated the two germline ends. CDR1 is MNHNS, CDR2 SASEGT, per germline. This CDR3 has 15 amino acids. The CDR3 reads CASSGAERDTGELFF. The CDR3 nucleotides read TGTGCCAGCAGTGGGGCGGAGAGGGACACCGGGGAGCTGTTTTTT.

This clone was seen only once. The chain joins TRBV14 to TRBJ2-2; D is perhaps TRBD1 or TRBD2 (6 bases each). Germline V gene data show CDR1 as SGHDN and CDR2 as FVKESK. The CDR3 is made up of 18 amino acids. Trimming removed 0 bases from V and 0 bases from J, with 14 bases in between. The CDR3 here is CASSQELGAGPNTGELFF. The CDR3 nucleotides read TGTGCCAGCAGCCAAGAGTTGGGGGCGGGACCGAACACCGGGGAGCTGTTTTTT.